This TCR beta chain emerged from a study of spatial heterogeneity in lung cancer. Germline CDR1 and CDR2: SGHRS and YFSETQ. The junction had 4 bases not matched to a gene; V was cut back by 0 bases and J by 5 bases. The CDR3 is 15 amino acids. This clonotype was seen ten or more times. From the 5' RACE reads, TCRdb called clonotypes with MiXCR, one entry per CDR3 protein. The table records about 23,000 distinct CDR3 sequences, 4% to 6% of them present only once. Time point denoted: sample taken at primary tumor resection. From tumor, nontumor lung or frozen PBMC, whole RNA was taken unsorted for sequencing.

The V gene is TRBV5-1, the J gene TRBJ2-1; 8 nucleotides agree with TRBD2. The sequence was obtained from a male donor with early-stage non-small cell lung cancer. The sample was PBMCs, taken at surgery. The CDR3 DNA is TGCGCCAGCAGCTTGGCAGCGGGGGCAAACAATGAGCAGTTCTTC. Translated, it gives CASSLAAGANNEQFF.